These T cell receptor beta chains were read from a single sample in a study of PD-1 blockade in classical Hodgkin lymphoma. Sequencing was performed with immunoSEQ multiplex PCR; in TCRdb, only in-frame clones are kept and a portion is missing. The sample consists of tens of thousands of clones, around 80% of them appearing once. The sample in question was peripheral blood mononuclear cells (PBMCs), obtained before the fourth cycle of nivolumab. All receptors derive from a human donor with classical Hodgkin lymphoma. Each CDR3 is given with its conserved first and last residue. Fields, in order: J gene, V gene, D gene, clone size, CDR3 DNA, CDR3 protein. The D gene is left open where the match is weak. Some rows mark clone size as missing; the rest say once, few, many or name a class of expanded clone.

TRBJ1-1	TRBV9	-	many	TGTGCCAGCAGCGTGGGGGCAGGGGCCGCGGTGAGTAACACTGAAGCTTTCTTT	CASSVGAGAAVSNTEAFF
TRBJ2-3	TRBV5-5	-	-	TGTGCCAGCAGCTTGAGGGAAACAGATACGCAGTATTTT	CASSLRETDTQYF
TRBJ2-7	TRBV11-2	TRBD1	-	TGTGCCAGCAGCAACACCGGGACAGGGTTGGACGAGCAGTACTTC	CASSNTGTGLDEQYF
TRBJ1-2	TRBV4-2	-	-	TGTGCCAGCAGCCAAGGCGGAGGCTACACCTTC	CASSQGGGYTF
TRBJ2-7	TRBV11-1	-	-	TGTGCCAGCAGCTTAGACAGCTCCTACGAGCAGTACTTC	CASSLDSSYEQYF
TRBJ2-1	TRBV5-4	TRBD2	once	TGTGCCAGCAGCCGAAATACGGGACTAGCGGGAACCCAGCAGTTCTTC	CASSRNTGLAGTQQFF
TRBJ2-3	TRBV30	-	-	TGTGCCTGGAGTCGGCGTTGGGACACAGATACGCAGTATTTT	CAWSRRWDTDTQYF
TRBJ2-1	TRBV7-8	TRBD2	few	TGTGCCAGCAGCTACCCGCCCCCTGGTACTAGCGGGGCCGGCTTCAATGAGCAGTTCTTC	CASSYPPPGTSGAGFNEQFF
TRBJ2-7	TRBV19	TRBD1	-	TGTGCCAGTAGTACAGATTTCCGGACAGGAGCCTACGAGCAGTACTTC	CASSTDFRTGAYEQYF
TRBJ2-1	TRBV4-3	TRBD2	-	TGCGCCAGCAGCCAAGAAGGTAGCGGGAGAGGTGAGCAGTTCTTC	CASSQEGSGRGEQFF
TRBJ2-7	TRBV9	TRBD2	-	TGTGCCAGCAGCGTAGGCGGGAGTTACCCCTACGAGCAGTACTTC	CASSVGGSYPYEQYF